This T cell receptor (beta chain) was documented in a study of blood T cell repertoires in COVID-19. On the study more broadly: Sample material is recorded as cDNA or gDNA derived from T cells, B-cell-depleted T cells, or PBMCs.

The CDR3 extends over 14 amino acids. Germline V CDR1 and CDR2: SNHLY, FYNNEI. The trim removed 4 bases at V and 6 bases at J, leaving 2 bases unmatched. Repertoires were generated with immunoSEQ multiplex PCR, while TCRdb's copy carries only in-frame clones and drops some. The table records around 270,000 clones, more than 75% of them present only once. The sequence derives from a man aged 35-49 years who had recovered from COVID-19. The sequencing sample was made of peripheral blood. The chain uses TRBV2 and TRBJ1-6; 8 bases agree with TRBD1. For the CDR3, the DNA is TGTGCCAGCAGTGGGGACAGGCTTAATTCACCCCTCCACTTT. Translation: CASSGDRLNSPLHF.